The 19 T cell receptor beta chains listed next were all sequenced from one sample in a study of cytomegalovirus exposure and HLA in healthy donors. The PCR made use of 60 Vbeta and 13 Jbeta primers. Libraries were prepared by immunoSEQ multiplex PCR; TCRdb keeps only in-frame clonotypes and omits some of them. The table lists approximately 160,000 clones, 75% to 85% of them singletons. Specimen: PBMCs. These receptors originate from a woman aged 18-29 years in good health and CMV-seronegative.

This clone has a single count. V gene TRBV18 combines with J gene TRBJ1-3, with D uncertain. The CDR3 loop spans 14 amino acids. Germline-derived CDR1 and CDR2 are KGHSH and LQKENI. With 5 bases removed from V and 0 bases from J, the gap between germline ends came to 8 bases. The CDR3 loop reads CASSSQASGNTIYF. The CDR3 DNA reads as TGTGCCAGCTCAAGTCAGGCCTCTGGAAACACCATATATTTT.

V is TRBV6-1 and J is TRBJ2-7; 9 positions match TRBD2. The trim removed 4 bases at V and 3 bases at J, leaving 4 bases unmatched. Germline-derived CDR1 and CDR2 are MNHNS and SASEGT. The CDR3 has 14 residues. The CDR3 DNA reads TGTGCCAGCAGTGCTGAGCGGGGGGTCTACGAGCAGTACTTC. Its protein is CASSAERGVYEQYF.

V and J are TRBV5-4 and TRBJ1-2; TRBD1 agrees at 11 bases. Germline CDR1 reads SGHNT; CDR2 reads YYREEE (reference sequence). Trimming at V came to 0 bases and at J to 7 bases, leaving 2 bases not matched to a gene. The CDR3 totals 14 residues. CDR3: CASSLGTGGRGYTF. The CDR3 DNA follows: TGTGCCAGCAGCTTGGGGACAGGGGGCCGTGGCTACACCTTC.

V is TRBV9 and J is TRBJ2-7; TRBD2 matches at 7 bases. Trimming took 0 bases from V and 4 from J; bases not matched to a gene: 10. This CDR3 comprises 16 residues. CDR1 SGDLS and CDR2 YYNGEE come from the germline V gene. CDR3 amino acids: CASSVGGSSGVYEQYF. The DNA for the CDR3 is TGTGCCAGCAGCGTAGGAGGAAGCAGCGGGGTATACGAGCAGTACTTC.

This clone came up a few times. V is TRBV6-5 and J is TRBJ1-6; D is uncertain. This CDR3 is 15 amino acids long. V lost 6 bases and J 5 bases, leaving 14 bases between the germline ends. Germline values: CDR1 MNHEY, CDR2 SVGAGI. CDR3 loop: CASRPDISDNSPLHF. CDR3 sequence (DNA): TGTGCCAGCAGACCCGACATCTCGGATAATTCACCCCTCCACTTT.

This clone was counted only a few times. V and J are TRBV28 and TRBJ2-7; 12 nucleotides align to TRBD1. The germline V gene encodes CDR1 MDHEN and CDR2 SYDVKM. The CDR3 loop spans 16 amino acids. J lost 7 bases, V lost 5 bases, and 12 bases had no gene match. The CDR3 bases are TGTGCCAGCAGTCTCCATCCGGGACAGGGGGCGGAGGAGCAGTACTTC. Its translation is CASSLHPGQGAEEQYF. The entire variable domain, with the rest obtained from reference TRBV28 and TRBJ2-7, is as follows: DVKVTQSSRYLVKRTGEKVFLECVQDMDHENMFWYRQDPGLGLRLIYFSYDVKMKEKGDIPEGYSVSREKKERFSLILESASTNQTSMYLCASSLHPGQGAEEQYFGPGTRLTVT.

CDR3 sequence reads: CSAWTGGTGNTIYF. In nucleotides, the CDR3 is TGCAGCGCTTGGACAGGGGGCACGGGAAACACCATATATTTT. The chain couples TRBV29-1 to TRBJ1-3, with TRBD1 identical over 11 bases. Trimming took 7 bases from V and 4 from J; bases not matched to a gene: 6. CDR1 is SQVTM and CDR2 is ANQGSEA in the germline V gene. The CDR3 length is 14 residues.

The chain combines TRBV9 with TRBJ2-1; 8 nucleotides match TRBD2. The V and J ends lost 4 bases and 0 bases, in that order; junction bases with no gene match: 18. Germline V CDR1 and CDR2: SGDLS, YYNGEE. This CDR3 has 20 amino acids. The CDR3 protein is CASSTRDRGGDFSSYNEQFF. Written as DNA, the CDR3 is TGTGCCAGCAGCACCAGGGACCGGGGGGGGGATTTTAGCTCCTACAATGAGCAGTTCTTC.

V is TRBV27 and J is TRBJ2-3; unclear D gene. Trimming left V 3 bases short and J 4 bases short, with 8 bases between. The CDR3 consists of 13 residues. Germline V gene data show CDR1 as MNHEY and CDR2 as SMNVEV (reference sequence). The DNA of the CDR3 is TGTGCCAGCAGTTTTTCCGTGTCAGATACGCAGTATTTT. Encoded protein: CASSFSVSDTQYF.

The J gene is TRBJ2-7, the V gene TRBV5-1, with 9 nucleotides matching TRBD1. The CDR3 length is 17 residues. CDR1 is SGHRS and CDR2 is YFSETQ in the germline V gene. With 4 bases clipped from V and 2 bases from J, the junction kept 13 bases outside the gene matches. CDR3 residues: CASSPGGQGSLPYEQYF. The CDR3 DNA reads as TGCGCCAGCAGCCCTGGGGGACAGGGTAGTCTCCCCTACGAGCAGTACTTC. The full variable domain, its missing parts supplied by reference TRBV5-1 and TRBJ2-7, is KAGVTQTPRYLIKTRGQQVTLSCSPISGHRSVSWYQQTPGQGLQFLFEYFSETQRNKGNFPGRFSGRQFSNSRSEMNVSTLELGDSALYLCASSPGGQGSLPYEQYFGPGTRLTVT.

The rearrangement links TRBV4-1 to TRBJ1-6; D uncertain. There are 13 residues in the CDR3. The V and J ends lost 3 bases and 7 bases respectively, with 7 bases between them. Germline V gives CDR1 MGHRA, CDR2 YSYEKL. CDR3 residues: CASSQGSNSPLHF. For the CDR3, the DNA is TGCGCCAGCAGCCAGGGCTCGAATTCACCCCTCCACTTT.

This chain connects TRBV30 to TRBJ2-4; 10 bases are shared with TRBD1. V shed 1 base and J 2 bases; nucleotides not matched to a gene: 8. CDR1 and CDR2 (germline): GTSNPN, SVGIG (reference sequence). The CDR3 has 17 amino acids. In nucleotides, the CDR3 is TGTGCCTGGAGTGCGCTCCGGGACAGGGGTTCCAAAAACATTCAGTACTTC. Protein: CAWSALRDRGSKNIQYF.

The chain uses TRBV2 and TRBJ1-2, with a weak D call TRBD1 (6 bases). V was clipped by 8 bases and J by 1 base, with 14 bases between them. Germline assignment: CDR1 SNHLY and CDR2 FYNNEI. This CDR3 is built from 14 residues. The CDR3 DNA reads TGTGCCAGCGCAAGAGGACAGATTAACTATGGCTACACCTTC. Translation: CASARGQINYGYTF.

V usage is TRBV7-3 and J usage is TRBJ2-3, with D perhaps matching TRBD2 (6 bases). Germline-derived CDR1 and CDR2 are SGHTA and FQGTGA. V was clipped by 4 bases and J by 9 bases, with 14 bases between them. The length of the CDR3 is 13 residues. The CDR3 is CASSYHRTTTQYF. CDR3 bases: TGTGCCAGCAGCTACCACCGGACTACAACGCAGTATTTT.

By its share, this clone is medium-sized. V usage is TRBV25-1 and J usage is TRBJ1-1; TRBD1 is a possible D gene (6 bases). The CDR3 is 13 residues long. V was shortened by 5 bases and J by 1 base, with 8 bases between the two germline ends. Germline CDR1 reads MGHDK; CDR2 reads SYGVNS. The CDR3 bases are TGTGCCAGCAGTAGGGGGAAGAACACTGAAGCTTTCTTT. This codes for CASSRGKNTEAFF.

This sequence joins TRBV6-1 and TRBJ1-1; D is uncertain. This CDR3 has 13 amino acids. Germline values: CDR1 MNHNS, CDR2 SASEGT. Trimming removed 2 bases from V and 0 bases from J, with 4 bases in between. The CDR3 DNA follows: TGTGCCAGCAGTGAACTATTGAACACTGAAGCTTTCTTT. It codes for CASSELLNTEAFF.

V gene TRBV30 combines with J gene TRBJ2-1; the D gene is possibly TRBD2 (6 bases). The CDR3 has 16 residues. Germline CDR1 is GTSNPN and CDR2 is SVGIG (reference sequence). V gave up 4 bases and J gave up 4 bases, with 20 bases separating them. CDR3 amino acids: CAWKLRGTGSYNEQFF. The CDR3 region has the DNA TGTGCCTGGAAGCTTCGTGGGACTGGCTCATACAATGAGCAGTTCTTC. The entire variable domain, with the rest obtained from reference TRBV30 and TRBJ2-1, is as follows: SQTIHQWPATLVQPVGSPLSLECTVEGTSNPNLYWYRQAAGRGLQLLFYSVGIGQISSEVPQNLSASRPQDRQFILSSKKLLLSDSGFYLCAWKLRGTGSYNEQFFGPGTRLTVL.

The chain links TRBV2 to TRBJ2-1; the D gene is possibly TRBD2 (6 bases). CDR1 SNHLY and CDR2 FYNNEI come from the germline V gene. The CDR3 has 16 residues. Trimming took off 8 bases at V and 1 base at J, with 18 bases between the two ends. The CDR3 is CASEGTPGLSYNEQFF. CDR3 nucleotide sequence: TGTGCCAGCGAGGGAACCCCGGGACTTTCCTACAATGAGCAGTTCTTC.

J is TRBJ1-5 and V is TRBV6-1; 8 nucleotides line up with TRBD1. The CDR3 runs 15 residues. The germline gives CDR1 MNHNS, CDR2 SASEGT. V lost 3 bases, J lost 6 bases, and 7 bases stayed unmatched. As DNA, the CDR3 is TGTGCCAGCAGTGAGACACAGGGGGAGGGTCAGCCCCAGCATTTT. Its translation is CASSETQGEGQPQHF.